This T cell receptor beta chain originates from a study of T-cell reconstitution after alpha-beta-depleted transplantation in children. Broader study findings: Reports say that about two months after transplant, the alpha-beta T cells came out of several hundred graft clones that had expanded. At the one-year point after transplant, T-cell counts and TCRbeta diversity were found to come mostly from T cells that had been newly produced. High day-60 TCRbeta diversity in some patients came from surviving recipient T cells and thymic progenitors.

Unique molecular identifiers were incorporated into the prepared TCRbeta library. Each CDR3 protein gets one entry after TCRdb re-called the PCR reads with MiXCR. The table shows 300,000 or so distinct CDR3 sequences, with approximately 23% occurring only once. Looked up from germline, CDR1 is SGHTA and CDR2 is FQGNSA. Trimming pared 3 bases from V and 6 bases from J, leaving 6 bases between. This CDR3 comprises 13 residues. Concerning this clonotype itself: Its antigen is still unknown.

Material: PBMCs, mostly from graft donor cells, obtained 180 days after TCRalphabeta/CD19-depleted stem cell transplant. The receptor's source is a male patient between 5 and 17 years old who had a stem cell transplant for acute lymphoblastic leukemia, so the T cells may come from the graft donor. The chain couples TRBV7-2 to TRBJ2-6, with D tentatively TRBD1 (6 bases). The CDR3 protein is CASSLGQANVLTF. The CDR3 DNA is TGTGCCAGCAGCTTGGGACAGGCCAACGTCCTGACTTTC.